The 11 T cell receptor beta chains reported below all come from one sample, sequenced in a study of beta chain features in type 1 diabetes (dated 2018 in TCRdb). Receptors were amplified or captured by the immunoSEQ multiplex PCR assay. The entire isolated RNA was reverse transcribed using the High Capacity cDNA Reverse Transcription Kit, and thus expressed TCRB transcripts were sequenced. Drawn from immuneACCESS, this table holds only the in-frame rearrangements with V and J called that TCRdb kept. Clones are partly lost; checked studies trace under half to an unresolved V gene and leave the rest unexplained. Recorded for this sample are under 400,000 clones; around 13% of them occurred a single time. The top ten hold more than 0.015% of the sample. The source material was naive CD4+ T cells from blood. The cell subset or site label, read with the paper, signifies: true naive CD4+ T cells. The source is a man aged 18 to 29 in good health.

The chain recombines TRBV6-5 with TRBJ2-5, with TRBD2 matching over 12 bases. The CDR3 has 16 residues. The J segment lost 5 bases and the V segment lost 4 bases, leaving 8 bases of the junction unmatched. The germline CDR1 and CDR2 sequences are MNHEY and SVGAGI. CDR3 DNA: TGTGCCAGCAGTTTGACTAGCGGGAGATTGAGGGAGACCCAGTACTTC. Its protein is CASSLTSGRLRETQYF.

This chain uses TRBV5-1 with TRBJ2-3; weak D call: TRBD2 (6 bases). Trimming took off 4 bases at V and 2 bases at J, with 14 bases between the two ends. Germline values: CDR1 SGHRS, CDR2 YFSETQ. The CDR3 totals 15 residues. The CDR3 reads CASSAWGEYTDTQYF. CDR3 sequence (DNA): TGCGCCAGCAGCGCATGGGGGGAGTACACAGATACGCAGTATTTT.

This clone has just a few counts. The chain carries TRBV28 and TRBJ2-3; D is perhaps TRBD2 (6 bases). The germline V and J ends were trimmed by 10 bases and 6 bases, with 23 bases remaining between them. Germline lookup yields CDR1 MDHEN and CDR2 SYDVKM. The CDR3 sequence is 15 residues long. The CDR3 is CATDDSTGVVDTQYF. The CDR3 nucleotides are TGTGCCACCGACGATAGTACGGGAGTGGTGGATACGCAGTATTTT.

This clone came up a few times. The CDR3 coding sequence is TGTGCCAGCAGTTCCCGGACAGGATCACCCCTCCACTTT. It is translated as CASSSRTGSPLHF. The rearrangement joins TRBV6-6 to TRBJ1-6; 7 nucleotides match TRBD1. Germline CDR1 is MNHNY and CDR2 is SVGAGI (reference sequence). Unmatched junction bases numbered 4, after V lost 4 bases and J lost 10 bases. This CDR3 region has 13 residues.

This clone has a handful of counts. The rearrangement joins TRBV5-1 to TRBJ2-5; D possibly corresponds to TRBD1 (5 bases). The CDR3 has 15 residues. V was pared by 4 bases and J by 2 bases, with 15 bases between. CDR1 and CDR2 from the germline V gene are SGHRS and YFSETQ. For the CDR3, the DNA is TGCGCCAGCAGCCCCCGGGCAGGGATTCAAGAGACCCAGTACTTC. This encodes CASSPRAGIQETQYF.

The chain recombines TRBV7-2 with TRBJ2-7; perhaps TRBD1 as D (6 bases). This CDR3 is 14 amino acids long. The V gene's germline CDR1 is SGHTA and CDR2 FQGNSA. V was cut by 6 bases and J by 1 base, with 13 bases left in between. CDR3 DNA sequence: TGTGCCAGCAGTCTAATGACAGGTTCCTACGAGCAGTACTTC. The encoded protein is CASSLMTGSYEQYF. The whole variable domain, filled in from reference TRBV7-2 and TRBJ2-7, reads GAGVSQSPSNKVTEKGKDVELRCDPISGHTALYWYRQSLGQGLEFLIYFQGNSAPDKSGLPSDRFSAERTGGSVSTLTIQRTQQEDSAVYLCASSLMTGSYEQYFGPGTRLTVT.

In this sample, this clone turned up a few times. CDR3 bases: TGTGCCAGCAGTGAACGAGACAGGGGGGACGAGCAGTACTTC. This sequence encodes CASSERDRGDEQYF. This chain joins TRBV6-1 and TRBJ2-7; 9 nucleotides agree with TRBD1. J lost 5 bases, V lost 2 bases, and 4 bases had no gene match. This CDR3 has 14 amino acids. Germline lookup yields CDR1 MNHNS and CDR2 SASEGT.

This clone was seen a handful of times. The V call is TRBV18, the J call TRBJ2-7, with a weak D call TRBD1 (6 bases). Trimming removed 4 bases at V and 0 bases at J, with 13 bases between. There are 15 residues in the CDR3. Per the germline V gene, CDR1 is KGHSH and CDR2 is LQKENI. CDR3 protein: CASSRTSGASYEQYF. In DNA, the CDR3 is TGTGCCAGCTCACGAACCTCAGGGGCCTCCTACGAGCAGTACTTC.

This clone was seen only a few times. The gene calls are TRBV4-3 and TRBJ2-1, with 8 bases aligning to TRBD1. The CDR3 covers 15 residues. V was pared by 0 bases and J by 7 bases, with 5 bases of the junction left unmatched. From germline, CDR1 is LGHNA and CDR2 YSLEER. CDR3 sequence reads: CASSQETQGANEQFF. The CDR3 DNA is TGCGCCAGCAGCCAAGAGACCCAGGGGGCGAATGAGCAGTTCTTC.

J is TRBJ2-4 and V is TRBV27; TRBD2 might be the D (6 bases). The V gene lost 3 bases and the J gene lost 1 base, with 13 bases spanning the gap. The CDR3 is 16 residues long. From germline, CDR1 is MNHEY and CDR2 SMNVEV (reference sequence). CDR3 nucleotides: TGTGCCAGCAGTTTTGGAGGGACTTTGGCCAAAAACATTCAGTACTTC. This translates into CASSFGGTLAKNIQYF.

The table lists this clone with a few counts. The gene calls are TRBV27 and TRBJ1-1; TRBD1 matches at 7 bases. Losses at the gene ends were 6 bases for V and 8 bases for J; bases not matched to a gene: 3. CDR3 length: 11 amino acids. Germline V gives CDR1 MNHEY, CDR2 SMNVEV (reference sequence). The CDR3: CASRQDREAFF. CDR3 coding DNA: TGTGCCAGCAGACAGGACAGGGAAGCTTTCTTT.